The 18 T cell receptor beta chains in this list originate from one sample, sequenced in a study of blood T cell repertoires in COVID-19. Assay used: immunoSEQ multiplex PCR; TCRdb lists only in-frame clones, some missing. The table shows some 220,000 clones, with about nine tenths occurring only once. The sequenced sample consisted of peripheral blood. These receptors originate from a man aged 30 to 45 with COVID-19, enrolled during active disease.

This clone was seen only a few times. The rearrangement links TRBV7-2 to TRBJ2-7; D unresolved. The CDR3 has 12 residues. The ends were cut back, 5 bases at V and 5 bases at J, with 10 bases in the middle. The germline gives CDR1 SGHTA, CDR2 FQGNSA. This CDR3 reads CASSEVAHEQYF. In DNA, the CDR3 is TGTGCCAGCAGCGAAGTGGCCCACGAGCAGTACTTC.

This sequence joins TRBV19 and TRBJ1-2; unclear D gene. The CDR3 has 14 residues. Germline V gives CDR1 LNHDA, CDR2 SQIVND (reference sequence). Trimming took 9 bases from V and 5 from J, leaving 19 bases between them. The CDR3 region has the DNA TGTGCCAGCCTGGGCCCACAGAAAAGTTATGGCTACACCTTC. It encodes CASLGPQKSYGYTF.

The J gene is TRBJ1-2, the V gene TRBV11-1; 9 nucleotides align to TRBD1. The ends lost 7 bases at V and 2 bases at J; junction bases unmatched: 2. CDR1 SGHAT and CDR2 FQDESV come from the germline V gene (reference sequence). The CDR3 has 13 amino acids. CDR3 sequence: CASTGQGNYGYTF. The CDR3 DNA follows: TGTGCCAGCACCGGACAGGGGAACTATGGCTACACCTTC. Full variable domain (remainder filled in from reference TRBV11-1 and TRBJ1-2): EAEVAQSPRYKITEKSQAVAFWCDPISGHATLYWYRQILGQGPELLVQFQDESVVDDSQLPKDRFSAERLKGVDSTLKIQPAELGDSAMYLCASTGQGNYGYTFGSGTRLTVV.

The sample holds one count of this clone. The rearrangement joins TRBV18 to TRBJ2-2; D is unresolved. V lost 4 bases to trimming and J lost 3 bases, with 9 bases between them. CDR1 and CDR2 from the germline V gene are KGHSH and LQKENI. CDR3 length: 14 residues. The CDR3 bases are TGTGCCAGCTCACATCCCTCCGACACCGGGGAGCTGTTTTTT. Encoded protein: CASSHPSDTGELFF.

This rearrangement joins TRBV30 to TRBJ1-5, with 8 positions matching TRBD1. The CDR3 is made up of 16 amino acids. Germline V gives CDR1 GTSNPN, CDR2 SVGIG (reference sequence). After removal of 0 bases from V and 0 bases from J, the junction contained 4 bases not matched to a gene. The CDR3 spells CAWSVTGGYSNQPQHF. The CDR3, as DNA: TGTGCCTGGAGTGTAACAGGGGGATATAGCAATCAGCCCCAGCATTTT.

The chain joins TRBV5-7 to TRBJ1-1; 8 positions match TRBD1. TRBV5-7 is recorded as an ORF, its role being uncertain. The CDR3 runs to 14 residues. V shed 2 bases and J 4 bases; nucleotides not matched to a gene: 4. For the CDR3, the DNA is TGTGCCAGCAGCTTTGGACAGGGATGCACTGAAGCTTTCTTT. Amino acids: CASSFGQGCTEAFF.

The genes are TRBV29-1 and TRBJ1-2; D is unresolved. CDR1 is SQVTM, CDR2 ANQGSEA, per germline. This CDR3 has 13 amino acids. Trimming took 3 bases from V and 1 from J, leaving 9 bases between them. CDR3 in DNA: TGCAGCGTTGACAAGGAGGGTAACTATGGCTACACCTTC. Protein product: CSVDKEGNYGYTF.

The chain is built from TRBV10-3 and TRBJ2-2; a weak D match, TRBD2 (5 bases). The V end lost 10 bases, the J end lost 5 bases, and 14 bases lay between the germline ends. Germline assignment: CDR1 ENHRY and CDR2 SYGVKD. CDR3 length equals 13 residues. The DNA of the CDR3 is TGTGCCACGGTAACCGGGATGACCGGGGAGCTGTTTTTT. Protein sequence: CATVTGMTGELFF.

The chain carries TRBV6-5 and TRBJ1-2, with a weak D call TRBD1 (6 bases). There are 15 residues in the CDR3. CDR1 is MNHEY and CDR2 is SVGAGI in the germline V gene. V was cut by 6 bases and J by 7 bases, with 21 bases left in between. CDR3 in amino acids: CASSRRGGVGFGYTF. The CDR3 DNA follows: TGTGCCAGCAGCCGACGCGGGGGCGTCGGCTTTGGCTACACCTTC.

The CDR3 DNA is TGTGCCACCGGACGGCGGGAGGAGACCCAGTACTTC. Its protein product is CATGRREETQYF. The V gene is TRBV18, the J gene TRBJ2-5, with 7 bases matching TRBD2. The CDR3 contains 12 residues. V shed 10 bases and J 5 bases; nucleotides not matched to a gene: 7. Germline V lookup: CDR1 KGHSH, CDR2 LQKENI.

On this clone itself: This specimen includes other DNA sequences encoding the same CDR3. The chain couples TRBV6-1 to TRBJ2-1; D may be TRBD1 (6 bases). Germline loops: CDR1 MNHNS, CDR2 SASEGT. This CDR3 comprises 15 residues. V was cut by 1 base and J by 1 base, with 8 bases left in between. The CDR3 region is CASSEDRVSYNEQFF. The CDR3, as DNA: TGTGCCAGCAGTGAAGACAGGGTATCCTACAATGAGCAGTTCTTC.

This clone was counted at least ten times. This chain links TRBV15 with TRBJ1-2; 7 nucleotides line up with TRBD1. Trimming removed 4 bases from V and 2 bases from J; junction bases left unmatched: 13. Germline CDR1 LNHNV, CDR2 YYDKDF (reference sequence). The CDR3 totals 17 residues. The CDR3 DNA sequence: TGTGCCACCAGCACCGAGAGAGGGGGCAAGGGAAACTATGGCTACACCTTC. Its protein product is CATSTERGGKGNYGYTF.

The rearrangement joins TRBV16 to TRBJ1-2, with D perhaps matching TRBD1 (5 bases). The CDR3 contains 13 residues. V was shortened by 6 bases and J by 7 bases, with 15 bases between the two germline ends. From germline, CDR1 is KGHSY and CDR2 FQNENV. CDR3 DNA sequence: TGTGCCAGCAGTCCCGGAAGAAGGGGTGGCTACACCTTC. Amino acids: CASSPGRRGGYTF.

CDR3 in amino acids: CASSAASLAGGPYEQYF. For the CDR3, the DNA is TGTGCCAGCAGCGCCGCCTCACTAGCGGGGGGGCCCTACGAGCAGTACTTC. V gene TRBV9 combines with J gene TRBJ2-7, with 13 bases lining up with TRBD2. With V trimmed by 3 bases and J by 2 bases, 8 bases remained unmatched. CDR3 length: 17 residues. Germline V gene sequence: CDR1 SGDLS, CDR2 YYNGEE.

The chain is built from TRBV6-5 and TRBJ1-1; D is unresolved. The V end lost 0 bases, the J end lost 8 bases, and 10 bases lay between the germline ends. In germline, CDR1 is MNHEY, CDR2 SVGAGI. CDR3 length: 13 amino acids. The CDR3 sequence is CASSYSKAGEAFF. CDR3 bases: TGTGCCAGCAGTTACTCGAAGGCAGGAGAAGCTTTCTTT.

V is TRBV7-9 and J is TRBJ2-5; 12 nucleotides align to TRBD2. The CDR3 is made up of 16 amino acids. V gave up 4 bases and J gave up 4 bases; unmatched junction bases: 7. The germline V gene has CDR1 SEHNR and CDR2 FQNEAQ (reference sequence). CDR3 in DNA: TGTGCCAGCAGCTGGGGACTAGCGGGTCAAGCAGAGACCCAGTACTTC. Residues: CASSWGLAGQAETQYF.

V is TRBV3-1 (or the pseudogene TRBV3-2) and J is TRBJ2-7, with TRBD1 as a possible D gene (6 bases). There are 14 residues in the CDR3. V gave up 4 bases and J gave up 3 bases, with 13 bases separating them. CDR1 is LGHDT, CDR2 YNNKEL, per germline (reference sequence). In DNA form, the CDR3 reads TGTGCCAGCAGCCTCCGGACAGACGTCTACGAGCAGTACTTC. This gives the protein CASSLRTDVYEQYF.

The rearrangement uses TRBV5-6 and TRBJ2-5, with a tentative D call TRBD1 (5 bases). The CDR3 spans 13 residues. Looked up from germline, CDR1 is SGHDT and CDR2 is YYEEEE. With 1 base removed from V and 4 bases from J, the gap between germline ends came to 8 bases. CDR3 sequence: CASSLPGPETQYF. DNA for the CDR3: TGTGCCAGCAGCTTGCCAGGGCCAGAGACCCAGTACTTC. The full variable domain, in which reference TRBV5-6 and TRBJ2-5 provide the parts outside the CDR3, is DAGVTQSPTHLIKTRGQQVTLRCSPKSGHDTVSWYQQALGQGPQFIFQYYEEEERQRGNFPDRFSGHQFPNYSSELNVNALLLGDSALYLCASSLPGPETQYFGPGTRLLVL.